The rows below give T cell receptor beta chains drawn from one sample of a study of cytomegalovirus exposure and HLA in healthy donors. Sequencing used immunoSEQ multiplex PCR; TCRdb keeps in-frame clones, though not all of them. The sample includes over 130,000 clones, around 80% seen only once; the top ten take about 2.4%. Material for sequencing was PBMCs. The receptors were sampled from a man aged 50 to 60 in good health and CMV-seronegative. Each CDR3 is given with its conserved first and last residue. D genes are given only for firm matches. Some rows mark clone size as missing; the rest say once, few, many or name a class of expanded clone.

TRBJ1-1 | . | few | TRBV6-1 | 14 | TGTGCCAGCAGTGAAGCTGGTCAGGTCACTGAAGCTTTCTTT | CASSEAGQVTEAFF
TRBJ2-7 | . | few | TRBV4-1 | 13 | TGCGCCAGCAGCCAAACGCCTAGGTACGAGCAGTACTTC | CASSQTPRYEQYF
TRBJ1-2 | TRBD1 | . | TRBV5-1 | 17 | TGCGCCAGCACTCCTACCGGGACAGGGGGCGCCGACTATGGCTACACCTTC | CASTPTGTGGADYGYTF
TRBJ2-2 | TRBD1 | . | TRBV30 | 14 | TGTGCCTGGAGGAGGACAGGGACCACCGGGGAGCTGTTTTTT | CAWRRTGTTGELFF
TRBJ1-3 | . | . | TRBV9 | 15 | TGTGCCAGCAGCCCCACTGAGGGGGTGGGAAACACCATATATTTT | CASSPTEGVGNTIYF
TRBJ1-5 | . | . | TRBV29-1 | 15 | TGCAGCGCCAGCGGGGGAAGTTATAGCAATCAGCCCCAGCATTTT | CSASGGSYSNQPQHF
TRBJ2-2 | . | once | TRBV30 | 14 | TGTGCCTGGAGTAGTAACAGGGTTGCCGGGGAGCTGTTTTTT | CAWSSNRVAGELFF
TRBJ1-1 | . | . | TRBV7-3 | 13 | TGTGCCAGCAGCTCAGCAGGGTACACTGAAGCTTTCTTT | CASSSAGYTEAFF
TRBJ1-1 | TRBD1 | . | TRBV11-3 | 14 | TGTGCCAGCAGCCCTGACAGGGTGAACACTGAAGCTTTCTTT | CASSPDRVNTEAFF
TRBJ1-1 | . | . | TRBV11-2 | 13 | TGTGCCAGCAGCTTACGGGGGAACACTGAAGCTTTCTTT | CASSLRGNTEAFF
TRBJ1-4 | TRBD1 | . | TRBV30 | 14 | TGTGCCTGGAGAAGAGAACAGGGGCCTGGGAAACTGTTTTTT | CAWRREQGPGKLFF
TRBJ1-5 | . | few | TRBV7-8 | 19 | TGTGCCAGCAGCTTAAAAGGGCAGGGTCAGCTCCGGAGCAATCAGCCCCAGCATTTT | CASSLKGQGQLRSNQPQHF
TRBJ2-7 | . | . | TRBV6-1 | 12 | TGTGCCAGCAGTGCATCGGACAACGAGCAGTACTTC | CASSASDNEQYF
TRBJ1-1 | . | . | TRBV18 | 14 | TGTGCCAGCTCACCACCCTCGGGGGGCACTGAAGCTTTCTTT | CASSPPSGGTEAFF
TRBJ2-3 | TRBD2 | . | TRBV30 | 18 | TGTGCCTGGAGTGAACTTAGCGGGGGGCTCCTCTCGGGGGATACGCAGTATTTT | CAWSELSGGLLSGDTQYF
TRBJ2-1 | TRBD1 | few | TRBV7-3 | 15 | TGTGCCAGCAGCTTACTACCGGGACAGGGGAGTGAGCAGTTCTTC | CASSLLPGQGSEQFF
TRBJ1-2 | TRBD1 | . | TRBV6-5 | 14 | TGTGCCAGCAGAACGGGACAGGGAAGCTATGGCTACACCTTC | CASRTGQGSYGYTF
TRBJ1-2 | . | . | TRBV5-5 | 15 | TGTGCCAGCAGCTTGGCGCCCAGGGCCGGCTATGGCTACACCTTC | CASSLAPRAGYGYTF
TRBJ2-7 | TRBD1 | . | TRBV30 | 15 | TGTGCCTGGGTTCGGAAGACAGGGGGCGTGGGTGAGCAGTACTTC | CAWVRKTGGVGEQYF
TRBJ1-4 | . | . | TRBV30 | 11 | TGTGCCTGGAGTGTACTACAGGAACTGTTTTTT | CAWSVLQELFF
TRBJ2-7 | . | . | TRBV12-5 | 13 | TGTGCTAGTGAAAGTCAGGGAGGCTACGAGCAGTACTTC | CASESQGGYEQYF
TRBJ1-1 | TRBD1 | . | TRBV5-1 | 15 | TGCGCCAGCAGCCCGGACAGGGTTATGAACACTGAAGCTTTCTTT | CASSPDRVMNTEAFF
TRBJ1-5 | . | . | TRBV5-5 | 15 | TGTGCCAGCAGCCTTCGGGAGGGTTGGAGTCAGCCCCAGCATTTT | CASSLREGWSQPQHF
TRBJ2-7 | . | . | TRBV5-1 | 11 | TGCGCCAGCAGCGAGACCTACGAGCAGTACTTC | CASSETYEQYF
TRBJ2-3 | TRBD2 | . | TRBV9 | 16 | TGTGCCAGCAGCGGGGGGACTAGCGGGGGGTTCCCCACGCAGTATTTT | CASSGGTSGGFPTQYF
TRBJ2-3 | TRBD2 | . | TRBV10-2 | 16 | TGCGCCAGCAGTGAGGGGGTAGCGGGTGGTACAGATACGCAGTATTTT | CASSEGVAGGTDTQYF
TRBJ2-7 | TRBD1 | . | TRBV19 | 15 | TGTGCCAGTAGTCGACCGGGACAGGGAGCCTACGAGCAGTACTTC | CASSRPGQGAYEQYF
TRBJ1-1 | TRBD1 | . | TRBV28 | 16 | TGTGCCAGCAGTTTCGCACCGGGACAGGACGCGTCTGAAGCTTTCTTT | CASSFAPGQDASEAFF
TRBJ1-1 | . | . | TRBV7-2 | 15 | TGTGCCAGCAGCTTAGTCTGGCAGGGGAACACTGAAGCTTTCTTT | CASSLVWQGNTEAFF
TRBJ2-7 | . | . | TRBV6-1 | 12 | TGTGCCAGCACCAGCTCCCGGGTCGAGCAGTACTTC | CASTSSRVEQYF
TRBJ2-3 | TRBD2 | . | TRBV11-2 | 14 | TGTGCCAGCAGCTTGGCGGGAGCAGGGGATACGCAGTATTTT | CASSLAGAGDTQYF